These T cell receptor beta chains were read from a single sample in a study of T cell repertoires in cytomegalovirus infection. TCRdb re-called the reads with MiXCR, one entry per CDR3 protein. The sample shows more than 400,000 distinct CDR3 sequences, approximately 25% of them seen only once. Source material: PBMCs. The receptors come from a human donor in good health (CMV status not recorded). Some clones in this sample may be carry-over from other donors' samples. CDR3s include the opening cysteine and the closing phenylalanine or tryptophan. D genes are given only for firm matches. A row's size may be missing; if present it is once, few, many or a size class.

D | size | J | V | DNA | CDR3
TRBD1 | NA | TRBJ1-2 | TRBV19 | TGTGCCAGTACCTGGAGGACAGGCCAAGACTATGGCTACACCTTC | CASTWRTGQDYGYTF
NA | NA | TRBJ2-6 | TRBV24-1 | TGTGCCACCTTAAGAGTCTTTGGGGCCAACGTCCTGACTTTC | CATLRVFGANVLTF
TRBD2 | few | TRBJ2-3 | TRBV7-9 | TGTGCCAGCAGCTCTGCTAGCGGGGCCACAGATACGCAGTATTTT | CASSSASGATDTQYF
NA | NA | TRBJ2-5 | TRBV30 | TGTGCCTGGAGTGAGCCGGACAAGGGGGAGACCCAGTACTTC | CAWSEPDKGETQYF
NA | NA | TRBJ1-4 | TRBV4-1 | TGCGCCAGCAGCCAGACTAATGAAAAACTGTTTTTT | CASSQTNEKLFF
NA | NA | TRBJ2-5 | TRBV11-1 | TGTGCCAGCAGCTTATACGGGGGAAAAGAGACCCAGTACTTC | CASSLYGGKETQYF
TRBD2 | NA | TRBJ2-1 | TRBV4-1 | TGCGCCAGCAGCCTTAGCGGGGGGCCCAGTGAGCAGTTCTTC | CASSLSGGPSEQFF
NA | NA | TRBJ2-5 | TRBV18 | TGTGCCAGCTCACCATCGTACCAAGAGACCCAGTACTTC | CASSPSYQETQYF
NA | NA | TRBJ2-1 | TRBV7-2 | TGTGCCAGCAGCTGGGGACAGACTAGTGAGAATGAGCAGTTCTTC | CASSWGQTSENEQFF
NA | few | TRBJ1-6 | TRBV4-1 | TGTGCCAGCAGCCAAGGTTTGGAAATTAATTCACCCCTCCACTTT | CASSQGLEINSPLHF
TRBD1 | NA | TRBJ1-1 | TRBV19 | TGTGCCAGTAGTACGTACCCGGACAGGGGGATTCAGGACACTGAAGCTTTCTTT | CASSTYPDRGIQDTEAFF
TRBD2 | few | TRBJ2-1 | TRBV28 | TGTGCCAGCAGTTTCGGACTAGCGGTTTACAATGAGCAGTTCTTC | CASSFGLAVYNEQFF
NA | many | TRBJ1-2 | TRBV7-2 | TGTGCCAGCAGCGTAGATCGCAACGGCTACACCTTC | CASSVDRNGYTF
TRBD1 | many | TRBJ1-2 | TRBV12-3/TRBV12-4 | TGTGCCAGCACCGAGGACAGGGGGCGCGTTAAAGCTAACTATGGCTACACCTTC | CASTEDRGRVKANYGYTF